Each of the 15 T cell receptor beta chains below was sequenced from the same sample in a study of blood T cells in healthy people across ages. The use of a sample-barcoded 5' primer and a J-beta primer mix characterized a second PCR of roughly 6 to 11 cycles. Each CDR3 protein is one row after TCRdb ran MiXCR on the 5' RACE reads. The data show around 800,000 distinct CDR3 sequences, around 62% seen once. The sequenced sample consisted of blood. These receptors originate from a man under 40 in good health.

This clonotype came up once. The V gene is TRBV27, the J gene TRBJ1-2; D call uncertain. V dropped 6 bases and J dropped 2 bases, with 10 bases sitting between them. Germline CDR1 reads MNHEY; CDR2 reads SMNVEV (reference sequence). CDR3 length: 13 amino acids. CDR3 residues: CASRGSQNYGYTF. The DNA for the CDR3 is TGTGCCAGCAGGGGTTCACAGAACTATGGCTACACCTTC.

The chain recombines TRBV29-1 with TRBJ1-2; maybe TRBD1 (6 bases). The V end lost 5 bases, the J end lost 3 bases, and 25 bases lay between the germline ends. CDR1 and CDR2 from the germline V gene are SQVTM and ANQGSEA. The CDR3 has 17 amino acids. The CDR3 sequence is CSVTQQGPPTPHYGYTF. As DNA, the CDR3 is TGCAGCGTTACCCAACAGGGACCCCCAACCCCCCACTATGGCTACACCTTC.

The CDR3 loop is CSVEGPKWETQYF. CDR3 sequence (DNA): TGCAGCGTTGAGGGACCTAAATGGGAGACCCAGTACTTC. The V and J genes are TRBV29-1 and TRBJ2-5; D may be TRBD1 or TRBD2 (5 bases each). This CDR3 spans 13 amino acids. Trimming took 3 bases from V and 5 from J, leaving 13 bases between them. Germline loops: CDR1 SQVTM, CDR2 ANQGSEA. The variable domain in full, with the rest retrieved from reference TRBV29-1 and TRBJ2-5, is SAVISQKPSRDICQRGTSLTIQCQVDSQVTMMFWYRQQPGQSLTLIATANQGSEATYESGFVIDKFPISRPNLTFSTLTVSNMSPEDSSIYLCSVEGPKWETQYFGPGTRLLVL.

V gene TRBV10-3 combines with J gene TRBJ1-2, with D tentatively TRBD1 (6 bases). This CDR3 region has 12 residues. V lost 11 bases to trimming and J lost 5 bases, with 15 bases between them. The V gene's germline CDR1 is ENHRY and CDR2 SYGVKD. The CDR3 nucleotides are TGTGCCGCGGACCGGGGGGCTTATGGCTACACCTTC. Amino acids: CAADRGAYGYTF.

This chain uses TRBV28 with TRBJ2-1; TRBD1 aligns across 9 bases. The CDR3 has 15 amino acids. Trimming cost V 8 bases and J 10 bases; bases outside gene matches: 15. Per the germline V gene, CDR1 is MDHEN and CDR2 is SYDVKM. The CDR3 DNA follows: TGTGCCAGCTTAACCCCGGGACAGGGATCAAGGGAGCAGTTCTTC. Amino acid sequence: CASLTPGQGSREQFF. The full variable domain, completed using reference TRBV28 and TRBJ2-1, is DVKVTQSSRYLVKRTGEKVFLECVQDMDHENMFWYRQDPGLGLRLIYFSYDVKMKEKGDIPEGYSVSREKKERFSLILESASTNQTSMYLCASLTPGQGSREQFFGPGTRLTVL.

The V and J genes are TRBV27 and TRBJ1-2; D not certain. V was pared by 5 bases and J by 4 bases, with 17 bases between. The CDR3 is made up of 15 amino acids. In germline, CDR1 is MNHEY, CDR2 SMNVEV (reference sequence). CDR3 protein: CASSLSSTRFYGYTF. The CDR3 nucleotides are TGTGCCAGCAGTCTCAGCTCCACCAGATTCTATGGCTACACCTTC.

The gene calls are TRBV27 and TRBJ2-3; no clear D gene. This CDR3 contains 15 residues. Germline-derived CDR1 and CDR2 are MNHEY and SMNVEV (reference sequence). The ends were cut back, 2 bases at V and 2 bases at J, with 11 bases in the middle. The DNA for the CDR3 is TGTGCCAGCAGTTTAGGAGTGATTCTCACAGATACGCAGTATTTT. It is translated as CASSLGVILTDTQYF.

V is TRBV29-1 and J is TRBJ1-2; 9 bases map to TRBD1. The CDR3 totals 13 residues. The V and J ends lost 1 base and 3 bases, in that order; junction bases with no gene match: 0. Germline V gene sequence: CDR1 SQVTM, CDR2 ANQGSEA. The DNA of the CDR3 is TGCAGCGTTGAAGGGACAGGGGACTATGGCTACACCTTC. It specifies CSVEGTGDYGYTF.

The CDR3 reads CASSDSLAGAWETQYF. The CDR3 DNA is TGTGCCAGCAGCGACTCACTAGCGGGGGCTTGGGAGACCCAGTACTTC. The rearrangement uses TRBV7-6 and TRBJ2-5; 11 bases agree with TRBD2. V lost 5 bases and J lost 5; bases outside the gene matches: 10. Germline V CDR1 and CDR2: SGHVS, FNYEAQ. The CDR3 consists of 16 residues.

The genes are TRBV6-2 or TRBV6-3 and TRBJ2-1, with D tentatively TRBD1 or TRBD2 (6 bases each). The CDR3 contains 13 residues. Trimming took off 10 bases at V and 9 bases at J, with 19 bases between the two ends. Germline CDR1 is MNHEY and CDR2 is SVGEGT. CDR3 DNA sequence: TGTGCCACCAGCGCAGGGGAGGTGGGTGAGCAGTTCTTC. It specifies CATSAGEVGEQFF.

The chain links TRBV6-1 to TRBJ1-1; no clear D. The ends were cut back, 0 bases at V and 1 base at J, with 6 bases in the middle. Germline-derived CDR1 and CDR2 are MNHNS and SASEGT. This CDR3 spans 14 amino acids. The CDR3 sequence: CASSEAAGNTEAFF. The CDR3, as DNA: TGTGCCAGCAGTGAAGCGGCAGGGAACACTGAAGCTTTCTTT.

The DNA of the CDR3 is TGTGCCAGCACCACGAGGGGACAGATCGATTCACCCCTCCACTTT. This sequence encodes CASTTRGQIDSPLHF. The V and J genes are TRBV6-2 or TRBV6-3 and TRBJ1-6, with 7 bases matching TRBD1. This CDR3 comprises 15 residues. The junction had 11 bases not matched to a gene; V was cut back by 7 bases and J by 8 bases. CDR1 and CDR2 from the germline V gene are MNHEY and SVGEGT.

This chain joins TRBV7-8 and TRBJ2-1; D call uncertain. This CDR3 has 14 amino acids. V gave up 6 bases and J gave up 4 bases, with 13 bases separating them. Germline loops: CDR1 SGHVS, CDR2 FQNEAQ. CDR3 nucleotide sequence: TGTGCCAGCAGGGTCCGCATCGATTACAATGAGCAGTTCTTC. Protein sequence: CASRVRIDYNEQFF.

Turning to this clonotype: At one end, the junction sequence differs from germline, possibly due to a read error. This sequence joins TRBV12-3 or TRBV12-4 and TRBJ2-7; D unresolved. The J call may be incorrect, as the DNA end agrees better with TRBJ2-5. CDR3 length: 13 amino acids. The CDR3 protein is CAGSPHDPGTQYF. The CDR3 coding sequence is TGTGCCGGCAGTCCTCACGATCCCGGGACCCAGTACTTC.

This clonotype was detected a few times. J is TRBJ2-7 and V is TRBV29-1; 11 bases are shared with TRBD1. The ends lost 6 bases at V and 4 bases at J; junction bases unmatched: 11. Germline V gene data show CDR1 as SQVTM and CDR2 as ANQGSEA. The CDR3 runs to 15 residues. CDR3 loop: CSVRGWDRGLYEQYF. For the CDR3, the DNA is TGCAGCGTCCGAGGGTGGGACAGGGGGTTGTACGAGCAGTACTTC.